These 6 T cell receptor beta chains share one sample of origin, sequenced in a study of blood T cell repertoires in COVID-19 (TCRdb year 2020). Library preparation employed the immunoSEQ multiplex PCR assay. The table was pulled from immuneACCESS by TCRdb, which kept in-frame rearrangements only. Such tables lose some clones; where checked, under half of the loss comes from unresolved V genes, and the rest has no known cause. This sample has tens of thousands of clones in its table, and around 85% of those were observed once. Approximately 6.4% of the sample is taken by the ten largest. The material sequenced was peripheral blood. Source of these receptors: a man in his 60s with acute or convalescent COVID-19.

The rearrangement uses TRBV24-1 and TRBJ2-7, with 9 bases aligning to TRBD1. The CDR3 length is 16 residues. With 8 bases clipped from V and 3 bases from J, the junction kept 13 bases outside the gene matches. The germline V gene encodes CDR1 KGHDR and CDR2 SFDVKD. The CDR3 nucleotides are TGTGCCACCATCGCCTCGAAGGGACAGGGTCTCTACGAGCAGTACTTC. Its translation: CATIASKGQGLYEQYF.

The chain recombines TRBV6-4 with TRBJ1-5; 8 bases align to TRBD1. J lost 6 bases, V lost 5 bases, and 6 bases had no gene match. CDR3 length equals 14 residues. Germline assignment: CDR1 MRHNA and CDR2 SNTAGT. CDR3 amino acids: CASSFGQGGQPQHF. CDR3 bases: TGTGCCAGCAGTTTTGGACAGGGCGGTCAGCCCCAGCATTTT.

The chain carries TRBV29-1 and TRBJ2-3, with 10 bases fitting TRBD2. Germline V lookup: CDR1 SQVTM, CDR2 ANQGSEA. The CDR3 runs to 15 residues. J was trimmed by 3 bases and V by 6 bases; bases with no gene match: 9. As DNA, the CDR3 is TGCAGCGTCAAGGCTAGCGGGAGAGGGACAGATACGCAGTATTTT. Protein sequence: CSVKASGRGTDTQYF.

The chain combines TRBV7-9 with TRBJ2-2; tentative D call: TRBD2 (6 bases). V was pared by 7 bases and J by 6 bases, with 27 bases between. The CDR3 loop spans 18 amino acids. Germline CDR1 is SEHNR and CDR2 is FQNEAQ (reference sequence). The CDR3 loop reads CASTSPMSRDLTAGELFF. CDR3 coding DNA: TGTGCCAGCACCTCACCCATGTCGCGGGACTTAACGGCCGGGGAGCTGTTTTTT.

This chain joins TRBV2 and TRBJ1-6; 8 bases match TRBD1. Trimming removed 4 bases from V and 5 bases from J; junction bases left unmatched: 4. Germline CDR1 and CDR2: SNHLY and FYNNEI. The CDR3 sequence is 15 residues long. This chain's CDR3 is CASSGQGPDNSPLHF. In DNA form, the CDR3 reads TGTGCCAGCAGTGGACAGGGGCCCGATAATTCACCCCTCCACTTT.

V is TRBV30 and J is TRBJ2-7; tentatively, D is TRBD1 (6 bases). Germline V gene lookup returns CDR1 GTSNPN and CDR2 SVGIG (reference sequence). The V end was cut by 3 bases, the J end by 6 bases, with 12 bases between. CDR3 length equals 12 residues. The CDR3: CAWSRQASEQYF. The CDR3 bases are TGTGCCTGGAGCAGACAGGCCAGCGAGCAGTACTTC.